The 24 T cell receptor beta chains below come from one sample, sequenced in a study of T cell responses to AZD1222 COVID-19 vaccine. Repertoires were generated with immunoSEQ multiplex PCR, while TCRdb's copy carries only in-frame clones and drops some. Among some 130,000 clones listed, more than 85% were seen once. Specimen: peripheral blood, collected on day 0 of AZD1222 vaccination. These receptors originate from an adult in good health.

The chain carries TRBV15 and TRBJ1-1; D gene unclear. The CDR3 consists of 14 residues. V was clipped by 0 bases and J by 0 bases, with 5 bases between them. The germline V gene has CDR1 LNHNV and CDR2 YYDKDF (reference sequence). The CDR3 loop reads CATSRDPMNTEAFF. DNA for the CDR3: TGTGCCACCAGCAGAGATCCGATGAACACTGAAGCTTTCTTT.

This clone appeared a single time. The genes are TRBV7-9 and TRBJ2-7; 8 bases are shared with TRBD1. V gave up 4 bases and J gave up 3 bases; unmatched junction bases: 8. Germline values: CDR1 SEHNR, CDR2 FQNEAQ (reference sequence). The CDR3 consists of 15 residues. The CDR3 here is CASSSGDTGGYEQYF. In nucleotides, the CDR3 is TGTGCCAGCAGCTCAGGGGACACAGGGGGCTACGAGCAGTACTTC.

The rearrangement uses TRBV7-8 and TRBJ2-3; TRBD1 agrees at 7 bases. Germline CDR1 is SGHVS and CDR2 is FQNEAQ. The CDR3 contains 15 residues. The trim removed 5 bases at V and 4 bases at J, leaving 9 bases unmatched. For the CDR3, the DNA is TGTGCCAGCAGCCATCCCGGGACAGTTCCAGATACGCAGTATTTT. Its translation: CASSHPGTVPDTQYF.

V usage is TRBV6-5 and J usage is TRBJ1-5, with D perhaps TRBD1 (5 bases). This CDR3 region has 14 residues. Germline V lookup: CDR1 MNHEY, CDR2 SVGAGI. Trimming left V 4 bases short and J 6 bases short, with 13 bases between. CDR3: CASSSGTATQPQHF. The CDR3 nucleotides read TGTGCCAGCAGTTCCGGGACGGCTACTCAGCCCCAGCATTTT.

This rearrangement joins TRBV6-1 to TRBJ2-1, with D perhaps matching TRBD1 (6 bases). The CDR3 is 16 residues long. Between the trimmed V and J ends, which lost 4 bases and 4 bases, there was a span of 17 bases. The germline CDR1 and CDR2 sequences are MNHNS and SASEGT. The CDR3 is CASSGAGTSDYNEQFF. The CDR3, as DNA: TGTGCCAGCAGTGGAGCCGGGACATCCGATTACAATGAGCAGTTCTTC.

This clone has a handful of counts. This rearrangement joins TRBV4-1 to TRBJ1-3; TRBD1 is a possible D gene (5 bases). The V end lost 4 bases, the J end lost 2 bases, and 12 bases lay between the germline ends. The germline V gene encodes CDR1 MGHRA and CDR2 YSYEKL. CDR3 length: 15 residues. CDR3 sequence reads: CASSPWTTPGNTIYF. CDR3 in DNA: TGCGCCAGCAGCCCCTGGACAACGCCTGGAAACACCATATATTTT.

This chain joins TRBV2 and TRBJ1-1; TRBD1 is a possible D gene (6 bases). The CDR3 loop spans 15 amino acids. Germline V CDR1 and CDR2: SNHLY, FYNNEI. Trimming removed 6 bases from V and 0 bases from J, with 14 bases in between. This CDR3 reads CASRAGRGMNTEAFF. DNA for the CDR3: TGTGCCAGCAGAGCAGGGAGGGGGATGAACACTGAAGCTTTCTTT.

This clone was counted a single time. One end of the junction varies from germline; a read error may be responsible. This rearrangement joins TRBV5-1 to TRBJ2-7, with D tentatively TRBD1 (5 bases). The CDR3 covers 13 residues. The V gene's germline CDR1 is SGHRS and CDR2 YFSETQ. The CDR3 here is CASSLDLDRIMDF. Here the CDR3 DNA reads TGCGCCAGCAGCCTTGACCTCGACAGAATTATGGACTTC. The full variable domain, rest sourced from reference TRBV5-1 and TRBJ2-7, is KAGVTQTPRYLIKTRGQQVTLSCSPISGHRSVSWYQQTPGQGLQFLFEYFSETQRNKGNFPGRFSGRQFSNSRSEMNVSTLELGDSALYLCASSLDLDRIMDFGPGTRLTVT.

J is TRBJ2-7 and V is TRBV6-5, with 9 bases that match TRBD1. Germline trimming cut 0 bases from V and 3 bases from J; bases unmatched to any gene: 0. From germline, CDR1 is MNHEY and CDR2 SVGAGI. The CDR3 has 14 residues. The CDR3 bases are TGTGCCAGCAGTTACTCGGGACAGGGCTACGAGCAGTACTTC. The encoded protein is CASSYSGQGYEQYF.

The V and J genes are TRBV15 and TRBJ2-2, with 9 bases that match TRBD2. The V gene end was trimmed by 1 base and the J gene end by 6 bases; junction bases not matched to a gene: 3. The CDR3 consists of 15 residues. Looked up from germline, CDR1 is LNHNV and CDR2 is YYDKDF (reference sequence). Written as DNA, the CDR3 is TGTGCCACCAGCAGAGGAGGCGGGAGGGCCGGGGAGCTGTTTTTT. Its protein is CATSRGGGRAGELFF.

The table lists this clone with a count of one. This sequence joins TRBV18 and TRBJ1-6; 11 bases agree with TRBD1. This CDR3 region has 14 residues. The germline CDR1 and CDR2 sequences are KGHSH and LQKENI. V gave up 3 bases and J gave up 10 bases; unmatched junction bases: 2. The CDR3 region has the DNA TGTGCCAGCTCACCCGGGACAGGGGGATCACCCCTCCACTTT. It codes for CASSPGTGGSPLHF.

The CDR3 reads CASSLQGDSGNTIYF. As DNA, the CDR3 is TGTGCCAGCAGTCTCCAGGGTGACTCTGGAAACACCATATATTTT. This chain joins TRBV6-5 and TRBJ1-3; the D gene is possibly TRBD1 (5 bases). Germline CDR1 reads MNHEY; CDR2 reads SVGAGI. With 5 bases removed from V and 0 bases from J, the gap between germline ends came to 11 bases. This CDR3 has 15 amino acids.

The chain combines TRBV7-2 with TRBJ2-1, with 9 bases fitting TRBD2. J lost 2 bases, V lost 5 bases, and 4 bases had no gene match. This CDR3 has 15 residues. Germline values: CDR1 SGHTA, CDR2 FQGNSA. The CDR3: CASSITSGPYNEQFF. CDR3 DNA sequence: TGTGCCAGCAGCATAACTAGCGGGCCCTACAATGAGCAGTTCTTC.

The table lists this clone with a count of one. The chain has TRBV6-5 and TRBJ1-1; D remains ambiguous. CDR1 is MNHEY, CDR2 SVGAGI, per germline. With 5 bases removed from V and 3 bases from J, the gap between germline ends came to 10 bases. The CDR3 spans 13 residues. CDR3 residues: CASSRSDYTEAFF. CDR3 DNA sequence: TGTGCCAGCAGTCGCAGCGATTACACTGAAGCTTTCTTT.

This clone showed up just once. The chain couples TRBV19 to TRBJ2-2; 10 bases are a match to TRBD2. The germline V gene encodes CDR1 LNHDA and CDR2 SQIVND (reference sequence). Trimming took 5 bases from V and 6 from J; bases not matched to a gene: 3. This CDR3 has 14 residues. In nucleotides, the CDR3 is TGTGCCAGTAGTCCGACTAGCGGGTCCGGGGAGCTGTTTTTT. Its protein is CASSPTSGSGELFF.

The chain joins TRBV6-6 to TRBJ2-7, with D perhaps assigned TRBD1 or TRBD2 (6 bases each). Trimming removed 2 bases at V and 3 bases at J, with 11 bases between. Germline V gene sequence: CDR1 MNHNY, CDR2 SVGAGI (reference sequence). The CDR3 has 14 residues. CDR3 sequence: CASSYAQGLYEQYF. For the CDR3, the DNA is TGTGCCAGCAGTTACGCACAGGGACTCTACGAGCAGTACTTC.

The rearrangement uses TRBV2 and TRBJ1-1, with D maybe TRBD1 (5 bases). Trimming pared 7 bases from V and 0 bases from J, leaving 9 bases between. Germline V gene sequence: CDR1 SNHLY, CDR2 FYNNEI. The CDR3 is 13 amino acids. CDR3 nucleotides: TGTGCCAGCATTCGGGACTTGAACACTGAAGCTTTCTTT. It specifies CASIRDLNTEAFF.

This clone was found a few times. The chain uses TRBV19 and TRBJ1-5; 9 bases are shared with TRBD1. The CDR3 sequence is 17 residues long. Germline CDR1 and CDR2: LNHDA and SQIVND (reference sequence). The V gene end was trimmed by 4 bases and the J gene end by 0 bases; junction bases not matched to a gene: 7. CDR3 residues: CASSRTQGASSNQPQHF. For the CDR3, the DNA is TGTGCCAGTAGTAGAACACAGGGGGCGAGTAGCAATCAGCCCCAGCATTTT.

V usage is TRBV19 and J usage is TRBJ2-2, with D possibly matching TRBD1 (5 bases). The length of the CDR3 is 16 residues. Germline V gives CDR1 LNHDA, CDR2 SQIVND (reference sequence). V shed 6 bases and J shed 2 bases, with 16 bases lying between them. The chain's CDR3 is CASSFEHRTNTGELFF. The CDR3 nucleotides read TGTGCCAGTAGCTTCGAACACAGGACAAACACCGGGGAGCTGTTTTTT.

The chain employs TRBV5-5 and TRBJ1-6, with a weak D call TRBD1 (6 bases). The CDR3 has 15 amino acids. The V gene's germline CDR1 is SGHKS and CDR2 YYEKEE (reference sequence). V shed 4 bases and J shed 8 bases, with 16 bases lying between them. The CDR3 sequence: CASSPPGGPDSPLHF. DNA of the CDR3: TGTGCCAGCAGCCCGCCCGGGGGCCCGGATTCACCCCTCCACTTT.

The chain carries TRBV3-1 (or the pseudogene TRBV3-2) and TRBJ2-7; D is ambiguous. V lost 8 bases, J lost 5 bases, and 1 base lay in between. From germline, CDR1 is LGHDT and CDR2 YNNKEL (reference sequence). The CDR3 length is 8 residues. Here the CDR3 DNA reads TGTGCCAGCGACGAGCAGTACTTC. Its protein product is CASDEQYF.

The chain joins TRBV27 to TRBJ1-4, with TRBD1 identical over 7 bases. The CDR3 is 16 amino acids. CDR1 is MNHEY and CDR2 is SMNVEV in the germline V gene (reference sequence). The trim removed 2 bases at V and 5 bases at J, leaving 8 bases unmatched. The CDR3 protein is CASSLRGRGRNEKLFF. CDR3 in DNA: TGTGCCAGCAGTTTAAGGGGGAGGGGGCGGAATGAAAAACTGTTTTTT.

V and J are TRBV5-1 and TRBJ1-3; no definite D call. The CDR3 extends over 16 amino acids. Germline lookup yields CDR1 SGHRS and CDR2 YFSETQ. Trimming stripped 4 bases from V and 0 bases from J, with 14 bases between. The chain's CDR3 is CASSLEPVSSGNTIYF. The CDR3 region has the DNA TGCGCCAGCAGCCTCGAGCCAGTCAGCTCTGGAAACACCATATATTTT. Full variable domain (missing parts from reference TRBV5-1 and TRBJ1-3): KAGVTQTPRYLIKTRGQQVTLSCSPISGHRSVSWYQQTPGQGLQFLFEYFSETQRNKGNFPGRFSGRQFSNSRSEMNVSTLELGDSALYLCASSLEPVSSGNTIYFGEGSWLTVV.

The sample holds a few counts of this clone. The chain is built from TRBV18 and TRBJ1-5; D not certain. Germline V gene data show CDR1 as KGHSH and CDR2 as LQKENI. The V end was cut by 2 bases, the J end by 6 bases, with 11 bases between. The CDR3 runs to 14 residues. CDR3 DNA: TGTGCCAGCTCACCAGAGGTAGTGGTTCAGCCCCAGCATTTT. Translated, it gives CASSPEVVVQPQHF.